This TCR beta chain was retrieved from a study of OX40 agonist ivuxolimab in advanced cancers. Study-level findings and limits: Undetermined was the antigen specificity of the expanded peripheral T cells.

This CDR3 spans 16 amino acids. Germline V gives CDR1 SGHNT, CDR2 YYREEE (reference sequence). Trimming cost V 5 bases and J 0 bases, with 14 bases left between them. Profiling relied on immunoSEQ multiplex PCR, and the TCRdb table lists in-frame clones only, not all of them. This table has some 95,000 clones, roughly 89% appearing once. Points on this clone: Its target is unknown.

The receptor was derived from an adult with an advanced solid tumor such as melanoma, head and neck, liver or kidney cancer. The sequenced sample was CD4+ or CD8+ T cells sorted from blood, obtained in a trial of the OX40 agonist ivuxolimab. The chain is built from TRBV5-4 and TRBJ2-2; no clear D. The CDR3 DNA is TGTGCCAGCAGTCGCCGGACCCAAGCGAACACCGGGGAGCTGTTTTTT. Its translation: CASSRRTQANTGELFF.